This T cell receptor beta chain was sequenced in a study of blood T cell repertoires in COVID-19. Clones were sequenced by immunoSEQ multiplex PCR, and TCRdb holds only the in-frame ones, with some missing. The data contain about 170,000 clones, 85% of them singletons. CDR3 length equals 19 residues. Trimming took off 10 bases at V and 7 bases at J, with 32 bases between the two ends. Germline V gives CDR1 SGHVS, CDR2 FQNEAQ. J is TRBJ1-6 and V is TRBV7-8; unclear D gene. This TCR derives from a human donor with acute or convalescent COVID-19. The donor label of this sample is uncertain. Sequenced: peripheral blood. The CDR3 bases are TGTGCCACCGCCCGGGGTGGCAGGACCGGGCGAAATAGGAATTCACCCCTCCACTTT. It codes for CATARGGRTGRNRNSPLHF.